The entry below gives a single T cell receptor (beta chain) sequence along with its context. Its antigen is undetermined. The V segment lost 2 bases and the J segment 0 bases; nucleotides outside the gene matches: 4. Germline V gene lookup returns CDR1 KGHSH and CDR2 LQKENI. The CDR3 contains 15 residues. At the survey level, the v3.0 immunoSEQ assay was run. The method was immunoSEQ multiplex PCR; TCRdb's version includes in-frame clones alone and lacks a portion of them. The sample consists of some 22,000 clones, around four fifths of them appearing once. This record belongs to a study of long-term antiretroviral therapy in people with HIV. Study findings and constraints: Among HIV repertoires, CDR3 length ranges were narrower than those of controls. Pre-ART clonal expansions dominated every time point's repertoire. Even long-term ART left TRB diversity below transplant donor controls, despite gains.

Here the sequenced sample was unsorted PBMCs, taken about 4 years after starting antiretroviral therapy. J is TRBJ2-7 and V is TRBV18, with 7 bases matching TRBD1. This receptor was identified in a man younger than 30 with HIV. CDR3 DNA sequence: TGTGCCAGCTCACCAAATCGGGACAGCTCCTACGAGCAGTACGTC. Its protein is CASSPNRDSSYEQYV.